Shown below are 26 T cell receptor beta chains from a single sample sequenced in a study of OX40 agonist ivuxolimab in advanced cancers. Assay: immunoSEQ multiplex PCR; the TCRdb copy retains only in-frame clones and omits some. The sample holds nearly 80,000 clones, 90% seen once. This specimen was CD4+ or CD8+ T cells sorted from blood, taken in a trial of the OX40 agonist ivuxolimab. The receptors were gathered from an adult with an advanced solid tumor such as melanoma, head and neck, liver or kidney cancer.

This chain links TRBV5-1 with TRBJ1-3; D gene ambiguous. There are 13 residues in the CDR3. Trimming removed 0 bases from V and 8 bases from J, with 9 bases in between. Germline V CDR1 and CDR2: SGHRS, YFSETQ. CDR3 nucleotide sequence: TGCGCCAGCAGCTTGGACGTCCAAGACACCATATATTTT. Encoded protein: CASSLDVQDTIYF.

Here the CDR3 DNA reads TGTGCCAGCAGCTTAACGAATGAGCAGTTCTTC. Residues: CASSLTNEQFF. The V gene is TRBV7-8, the J gene TRBJ2-1, with unresolved D. CDR1 and CDR2 (germline): SGHVS, FQNEAQ. The V end was cut by 2 bases, the J end by 7 bases, with 3 bases between. The CDR3 extends over 11 amino acids.

The sample holds a few counts of this clone. The chain joins TRBV18 to TRBJ1-6; weak D call: TRBD1 (6 bases). This CDR3 has 13 residues. V lost 1 base, J lost 14 bases, and 12 bases lay in between. Germline V gene data show CDR1 as KGHSH and CDR2 as LQKENI. CDR3 loop: CASSPLKGESLHF. The CDR3 bases are TGTGCCAGCTCACCACTCAAGGGGGAGTCCCTCCACTTT.

This clone was picked up a small number of times. The V and J genes are TRBV6-1 and TRBJ1-5; possible D gene TRBD1, 5 bases. From germline, CDR1 is MNHNS and CDR2 SASEGT. The CDR3 length is 13 residues. V dropped 5 bases and J dropped 4 bases, with 9 bases sitting between them. The CDR3 sequence: CASSRQINQPQHF. As DNA, the CDR3 is TGTGCCAGCAGTCGACAGATTAATCAGCCCCAGCATTTT.

The CDR3 DNA follows: TGTGCCTGCCAGGGCCTCAATAGCAATCAGCCCCAGCATTTT. This encodes CACQGLNSNQPQHF. The V call is TRBV28, the J call TRBJ1-5; a weak D match, TRBD1 (5 bases). Germline CDR1 MDHEN, CDR2 SYDVKM. V was cut by 11 bases and J by 0 bases, with 14 bases left in between. This CDR3 region has 14 residues.

The chain recombines TRBV5-1 with TRBJ2-3; 7 positions match TRBD1. The germline V gene encodes CDR1 SGHRS and CDR2 YFSETQ. The CDR3 totals 15 residues. After removal of 4 bases from V and 3 bases from J, the junction contained 8 bases not matched to a gene. The CDR3 DNA sequence: TGCGCCAGCAGCCCGGGACAGCCCGGGACAGATACGCAGTATTTT. This encodes CASSPGQPGTDTQYF.

The genes are TRBV11-1 and TRBJ2-1; 8 positions agree with TRBD1. The CDR3 is made up of 15 amino acids. The germline V gene encodes CDR1 SGHAT and CDR2 FQDESV (reference sequence). J was trimmed by 9 bases and V by 3 bases; bases with no gene match: 10. The CDR3 is CASSFRTGMGSEQFF. The CDR3 DNA reads TGTGCCAGCAGCTTTCGGACAGGGATGGGTAGTGAGCAGTTCTTC.

The chain uses TRBV4-1 and TRBJ2-5; D remains unclear. V was clipped by 4 bases and J by 5 bases, with 11 bases between them. This CDR3 comprises 13 residues. Per the germline V gene, CDR1 is MGHRA and CDR2 is YSYEKL. The CDR3 DNA follows: TGCGCCAGCAGCCCCCGTCCCGAGGAGACCCAGTACTTC. This encodes CASSPRPEETQYF.

This chain joins TRBV7-9 and TRBJ1-1, with a tentative D call TRBD1 (5 bases). This CDR3 is 13 amino acids long. Germline assignment: CDR1 SEHNR and CDR2 FQNEAQ (reference sequence). The ends were cut back, 3 bases at V and 2 bases at J, with 7 bases in the middle. The CDR3 protein is CASSFGGNTEAFF. The CDR3 nucleotides are TGTGCCAGCAGCTTTGGGGGTAACACTGAAGCTTTCTTT. The full variable domain, rest sourced from reference TRBV7-9 and TRBJ1-1, is DTGVSQNPRHKITKRGQNVTFRCDPISEHNRLYWYRQTLGQGPEFLTYFQNEAQLEKSRLLSDRFSAERPKGSFSTLEIQRTEQGDSAMYLCASSFGGNTEAFFGQGTRLTVV.

The J gene is TRBJ2-7, the V gene TRBV28; 7 nucleotides align to TRBD1. The CDR3 totals 13 residues. The germline V gene has CDR1 MDHEN and CDR2 SYDVKM. The junction had 3 bases not matched to a gene; V was cut back by 4 bases and J by 3 bases. The CDR3 protein is CASSSGQVYEQYV. CDR3 sequence (DNA): TGTGCCAGCAGTTCCGGACAGGTCTACGAGCAGTACGTC.

The CDR3 reads CASSFDRVGTEAFF. The CDR3 region has the DNA TGTGCCAGCAGCTTTGACAGGGTAGGGACTGAAGCTTTCTTT. J is TRBJ1-1 and V is TRBV5-6; TRBD1 matches at 7 bases. This CDR3 spans 14 amino acids. CDR1 is SGHDT and CDR2 is YYEEEE in the germline V gene. The trim removed 2 bases at V and 5 bases at J, leaving 6 bases unmatched.

The chain links TRBV11-3 to TRBJ1-1; 7 nucleotides match TRBD1. From germline, CDR1 is SGHNT and CDR2 YENEEA. This CDR3 spans 13 amino acids. V lost 5 bases to trimming and J lost 3 bases; unmatched junction nucleotides: 3. The CDR3 region has the DNA TGTGCCAGCAGCCAGGGGGTGGACACTGAAGCTTTCTTT. It codes for CASSQGVDTEAFF.

The rearrangement links TRBV5-8 to TRBJ1-4; 10 bases are a match to TRBD1. J lost 5 bases, V lost 4 bases, and 17 bases had no gene match. CDR1 is SGHTS and CDR2 is YDEGEE in the germline V gene. The length of the CDR3 is 19 residues. The CDR3 sequence: CASSHLFQTGGAENEKLFF. DNA for the CDR3: TGTGCCAGCAGCCACCTCTTTCAGACAGGGGGCGCAGAAAATGAAAAACTGTTTTTT.

V gene TRBV11-2 combines with J gene TRBJ2-5; either TRBD1 or TRBD2 may fit D (6 bases each). Looked up from germline, CDR1 is SGHAT and CDR2 is FQNNGV. The CDR3 length is 15 residues. V was trimmed by 5 bases and J by 4 bases, leaving 17 bases between them. The DNA of the CDR3 is TGTGCCAGCAGCCTCGGACAGCTAGCGCGAGAGACCCAGTACTTC. Translating it yields CASSLGQLARETQYF.

On this clone: This sample also contains other DNA sequences that code for the same CDR3. This rearrangement joins TRBV2 to TRBJ1-2; 7 bases are a match to TRBD1. Germline V gene data show CDR1 as SNHLY and CDR2 as FYNNEI. The CDR3 covers 15 residues. V was pared by 8 bases and J by 8 bases, with 17 bases of the junction left unmatched. The chain's CDR3 is CASRFPGQARVGYTF. CDR3 DNA: TGTGCCAGCCGCTTCCCCGGACAGGCTCGAGTCGGCTACACCTTC.

The chain has TRBV5-4 and TRBJ1-2; 7 bases map to TRBD1. Trimming cost V 0 bases and J 2 bases; bases outside gene matches: 4. There are 15 residues in the CDR3. From germline, CDR1 is SGHNT and CDR2 YYREEE (reference sequence). CDR3 sequence: CASSLVSGGNYGYTF. DNA for the CDR3: TGTGCCAGCAGCTTGGTTTCAGGGGGAAACTATGGCTACACCTTC. Full variable domain (missing parts from reference TRBV5-4 and TRBJ1-2): ETGVTQSPTHLIKTRGQQVTLRCSSQSGHNTVSWYQQALGQGPQFIFQYYREEENGRGNFPPRFSGLQFPNYSSELNVNALELDDSALYLCASSLVSGGNYGYTFGSGTRLTVV.

This clone was picked up one time. The CDR3 protein is CASSFQQGASYGYTF. The CDR3 DNA sequence: TGCGCCAGCAGCTTTCAACAGGGTGCGTCCTATGGCTACACCTTC. V gene TRBV5-1 combines with J gene TRBJ1-2; TRBD1 is a possible D gene (6 bases). The CDR3 spans 15 residues. V lost 2 bases to trimming and J lost 4 bases, with 15 bases between them. Germline V gene lookup returns CDR1 SGHRS and CDR2 YFSETQ.

The chain employs TRBV5-1 and TRBJ1-1; TRBD1 aligns across 10 bases. V lost 0 bases and J lost 1; bases outside the gene matches: 6. CDR3 length: 17 amino acids. Per germline, CDR1 SGHRS and CDR2 YFSETQ. CDR3 sequence: CASSLAWTGGPNTEAFF. CDR3 nucleotides: TGCGCCAGCAGCTTGGCCTGGACAGGGGGACCGAACACTGAAGCTTTCTTT.

This sequence joins TRBV5-1 and TRBJ1-5; D remains ambiguous. CDR3 length: 11 amino acids. V lost 4 bases and J 9 bases, leaving 8 bases between the germline ends. Germline-derived CDR1 and CDR2 are SGHRS and YFSETQ. CDR3 loop: CASSPRGPQHF. Written as DNA, the CDR3 is TGCGCCAGCAGCCCTCGGGGGCCCCAGCATTTT.

This clone was recorded once. The chain is built from TRBV11-1 and TRBJ1-3; 8 nucleotides agree with TRBD1. V trimming: 5 bases; J trimming: 4 bases; junction bases outside the gene matches: 4. The CDR3 is 14 amino acids. CDR1 SGHAT and CDR2 FQDESV come from the germline V gene (reference sequence). For the CDR3, the DNA is TGTGCCAGCAGCCGTGACAGGGGAGGAAACACCATATATTTT. It is translated as CASSRDRGGNTIYF.

This CDR3 reads CASSPPGLEGAGNTIYF. CDR3 nucleotide sequence: TGTGCCAGCTCACCACCGGGCCTCGAAGGGGCTGGAAACACCATATATTTT. This chain joins TRBV18 and TRBJ1-3; a weak D match, TRBD1 (5 bases). Germline V gene lookup returns CDR1 KGHSH and CDR2 LQKENI. The CDR3 runs 17 residues. Trimming cost V 0 bases and J 2 bases, with 14 bases left between them.

The rearrangement uses TRBV4-2 and TRBJ2-2; 9 nucleotides agree with TRBD1. The CDR3 runs to 16 residues. Trimming removed 3 bases from V and 5 bases from J; junction bases left unmatched: 7. Germline CDR1 is LGHNA and CDR2 is YNFKEQ. CDR3 coding DNA: TGTGCCAGCAGCCATGACCGACAGGGGGGGACCGGGGAGCTGTTTTTT. Its translation is CASSHDRQGGTGELFF.

The chain links TRBV6-1 to TRBJ1-5; 7 bases are shared with TRBD1. This CDR3 spans 18 amino acids. The V gene's germline CDR1 is MNHNS and CDR2 SASEGT. The trim removed 2 bases at V and 0 bases at J, leaving 10 bases unmatched. CDR3 nucleotides: TGTGCCAGCAGTGAACCCGGGACAGCCATTTATAGCAATCAGCCCCAGCATTTT. Protein sequence: CASSEPGTAIYSNQPQHF.

The chain couples TRBV2 to TRBJ1-4, with 7 bases matching TRBD1. V was pared by 4 bases and J by 3 bases, with 5 bases of the junction left unmatched. Germline V lookup: CDR1 SNHLY, CDR2 FYNNEI. This CDR3 comprises 15 residues. This CDR3 reads CASSALGQPNEKLFF. As DNA, the CDR3 is TGTGCCAGCAGTGCTTTGGGACAGCCTAATGAAAAACTGTTTTTT.

In DNA, the CDR3 is TGTGCCAGCAGCCCCAGACAGCAAGAGACCCAGTACTTC. Translated: CASSPRQQETQYF. The chain links TRBV11-2 to TRBJ2-5; tentative D call: TRBD1 (5 bases). Germline CDR1 SGHAT, CDR2 FQNNGV. Trimming took off 5 bases at V and 2 bases at J, with 9 bases between the two ends. The CDR3 runs 13 residues. Full variable domain (rest looked up from reference TRBV11-2 and TRBJ2-5): EAGVAQSPRYKIIEKRQSVAFWCNPISGHATLYWYQQILGQGPKLLIQFQNNGVVDDSQLPKDRFSAERLKGVDSTLKIQPAKLEDSAVYLCASSPRQQETQYFGPGTRLLVL.

This rearrangement joins TRBV18 to TRBJ2-3, with 9 nucleotides matching TRBD2. Germline CDR1 reads KGHSH; CDR2 reads LQKENI. V lost 4 bases to trimming and J lost 0 bases; unmatched junction nucleotides: 8. The CDR3 consists of 17 residues. CDR3 loop: CASSLPLAGPSTDTQYF. The CDR3 DNA follows: TGTGCCAGCTCACTTCCACTAGCGGGCCCGAGCACAGATACGCAGTATTTT.